Presented here are 11 T cell receptor beta chains from one specimen sequenced in a study of T-cell reconstitution after alpha-beta-depleted transplantation in children. During its preparation, the TCRbeta library received unique molecular identifiers. One entry per CDR3 protein, called by TCRdb with MiXCR from the PCR reads. The table lists around 250,000 distinct CDR3 sequences, over 8% of them singletons. The sample was PBMCs from the stem cell graft donor, taken from the stem cell graft. These receptors all stem from a human donor who donated a stem cell graft to a child with SCID.

This clonotype appeared many times. The V and J genes are TRBV12-3 or TRBV12-4 and TRBJ1-3; no reliable D call. The CDR3 contains 13 residues. Trimming left V 5 bases short and J 4 bases short, with 9 bases between. The CDR3 DNA reads as TGTGCCAGCAGTCCAGGTCTGGGAAACACCATATATTTT. This gives the protein CASSPGLGNTIYF.

This sequence joins TRBV3-1 and TRBJ2-7; D not resolved. From germline, CDR1 is LGHDT and CDR2 YNNKEL (reference sequence). V was shortened by 0 bases and J by 2 bases, with 11 bases between the two germline ends. The CDR3 runs to 15 residues. CDR3 region: CASSQESAYPYEQYF. In nucleotides, the CDR3 is TGTGCCAGCAGCCAAGAGTCAGCCTATCCCTACGAGCAGTACTTC.

This clonotype was recorded many times. V gene TRBV21-1 combines with J gene TRBJ2-7. TRBV21-1 is an annotated pseudogene. This CDR3 is built from 15 residues. The DNA of the CDR3 is TGTGCCAGCAGCAAAGCTTCCATCGGATCCTACGAGCAGTACTTC. Translated: CASSKASIGSYEQYF.

This clonotype was seen only a few times. This chain uses TRBV12-3 or TRBV12-4 with TRBJ1-3; no firm D call. Trimming pared 5 bases from V and 1 base from J, leaving 9 bases between. This CDR3 has 14 amino acids. This chain's CDR3 is CASSLDTSGNTIYF. Written as DNA, the CDR3 is TGTGCCAGCAGTCTAGACACTTCTGGAAACACCATATATTTT.

The CDR3 region is CASSSGTSSNQPQHF. CDR3 DNA: TGTGCCAGCAGCTCCGGGACAAGTTCTAATCAGCCCCAGCATTTT. The chain couples TRBV7-8 to TRBJ1-5, with D maybe TRBD1 (6 bases). This CDR3 region has 15 residues. The V end lost 4 bases, the J end lost 4 bases, and 14 bases lay between the germline ends. CDR1 and CDR2 from the germline V gene are SGHVS and FQNEAQ.

This clonotype was detected a few times. This sequence joins TRBV4-2 and TRBJ2-1; 9 bases match TRBD2. Looked up from germline, CDR1 is LGHNA and CDR2 is YNFKEQ. The V segment lost 2 bases and the J segment 3 bases; nucleotides outside the gene matches: 5. The CDR3 has 16 amino acids. The CDR3 DNA reads as TGTGCCAGCAGCCAATTAGCGGGGGCCAACTACAATGAGCAGTTCTTC. Translation gives CASSQLAGANYNEQFF.

This clonotype was detected many times. The J gene is TRBJ2-1, the V gene TRBV10-1; D is unclear. Germline loops: CDR1 WNHNN, CDR2 SYGVQD (reference sequence). CDR3 length: 15 residues. V was cut by 0 bases and J by 3 bases, with 9 bases left in between. The CDR3 sequence is CASSESEGLYNEQFF. The CDR3 bases are TGCGCCAGCAGTGAGTCGGAAGGGCTCTACAATGAGCAGTTCTTC.

This clonotype has just a few counts. Written as DNA, the CDR3 is TGTGCCAGCAGCCAAGAGAGACAGGGAGTTTCACCCCTCCACTTT. Amino acids: CASSQERQGVSPLHF. The J gene is TRBJ1-6, the V gene TRBV3-1; 7 nucleotides line up with TRBD1. Unmatched junction bases numbered 5, after V lost 0 bases and J lost 9 bases. Germline V gene sequence: CDR1 LGHDT, CDR2 YNNKEL (reference sequence). This CDR3 is built from 15 residues.

This clonotype was seen a few times. The genes are TRBV19 and TRBJ2-3; D gene uncertain. Trimming took off 5 bases at V and 3 bases at J, with 6 bases between the two ends. The germline V gene has CDR1 LNHDA and CDR2 SQIVND (reference sequence). CDR3 length: 12 amino acids. In DNA, the CDR3 is TGTGCCAGTAGTCCAAAGACAGATACGCAGTATTTT. Its translation: CASSPKTDTQYF.

This clonotype came up many times. The V call is TRBV5-5, the J call TRBJ1-1; D gene uncertain. Germline V lookup: CDR1 SGHKS, CDR2 YYEKEE (reference sequence). The germline V and J ends were trimmed by 2 bases and 7 bases, with 18 bases remaining between them. This CDR3 contains 15 residues. CDR3 sequence: CASSFILGPSGEAFF. DNA for the CDR3: TGTGCCAGCAGCTTCATACTCGGACCTAGCGGTGAAGCTTTCTTT. Full variable domain (rest looked up from reference TRBV5-5 and TRBJ1-1): DAGVTQSPTHLIKTRGQQVTLRCSPISGHKSVSWYQQVLGQGPQFIFQYYEKEERGRGNFPDRFSARQFPNYSSELNVNALLLGDSALYLCASSFILGPSGEAFFGQGTRLTVV.

The rearrangement joins TRBV24-1 to TRBJ2-2; no firm D call. Germline V gives CDR1 KGHDR, CDR2 SFDVKD. The length of the CDR3 is 14 residues. Trimming left V 5 bases short and J 1 base short, with 7 bases between. The CDR3: CATSVGQNTGELFF. CDR3 nucleotide sequence: TGTGCCACCAGTGTGGGTCAGAACACCGGGGAGCTGTTTTTT.